This T cell receptor (beta chain) appears in the sequencing data of a study of cytotoxic CD8 clonotypes in ibrutinib-treated CLL. The method was immunoSEQ multiplex PCR; TCRdb's version includes in-frame clones alone and lacks a portion of them. The data contain 250,000 to 350,000 clones, approximately 79% of them singletons. This clone turned up a few times. V was cut by 2 bases and J by 6 bases, with 11 bases left in between. Per the germline V gene, CDR1 is SGHTA and CDR2 is FQGNSA. The length of the CDR3 is 13 residues. The sequencing used PBMCs, collected at disease progression, from a patient treated with ibrutinib. The V and J genes are TRBV7-2 and TRBJ2-7, with no clear D. This TCR was sampled from a human donor with chronic lymphocytic leukemia. The CDR3, as DNA: TGTGCCAGCAGCTTACCACTACTGGGCGAGCAGTACTTC. Its translation is CASSLPLLGEQYF. The whole variable domain, filled in from reference TRBV7-2 and TRBJ2-7, reads GAGVSQSPSNKVTEKGKDVELRCDPISGHTALYWYRQSLGQGLEFLIYFQGNSAPDKSGLPSDRFSAERTGGSVSTLTIQRTQQEDSAVYLCASSLPLLGEQYFGPGTRLTVT.